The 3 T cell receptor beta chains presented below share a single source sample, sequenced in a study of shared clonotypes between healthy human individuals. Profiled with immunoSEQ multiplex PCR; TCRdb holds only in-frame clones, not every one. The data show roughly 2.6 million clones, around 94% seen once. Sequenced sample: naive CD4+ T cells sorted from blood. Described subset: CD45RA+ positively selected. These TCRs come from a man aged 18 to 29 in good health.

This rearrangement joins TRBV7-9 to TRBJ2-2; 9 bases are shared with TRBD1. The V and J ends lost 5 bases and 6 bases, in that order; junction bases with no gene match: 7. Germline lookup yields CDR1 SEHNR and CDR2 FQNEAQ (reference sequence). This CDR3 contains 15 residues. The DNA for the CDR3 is TGTGCCAGCAGCCACACGGGACAGGGTTCCGGGGAGCTGTTTTTT. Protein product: CASSHTGQGSGELFF.

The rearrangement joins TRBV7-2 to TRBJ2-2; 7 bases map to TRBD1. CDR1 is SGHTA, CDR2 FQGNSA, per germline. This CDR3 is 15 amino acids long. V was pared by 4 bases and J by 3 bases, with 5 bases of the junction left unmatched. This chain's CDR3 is CASSWTGRDTGELFF. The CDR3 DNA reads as TGTGCCAGCAGCTGGACAGGCCGAGACACCGGGGAGCTGTTTTTT.

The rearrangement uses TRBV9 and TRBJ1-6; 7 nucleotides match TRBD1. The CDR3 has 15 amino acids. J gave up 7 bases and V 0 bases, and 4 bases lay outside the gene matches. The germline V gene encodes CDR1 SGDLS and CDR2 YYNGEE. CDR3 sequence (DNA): TGTGCCAGCAGCGTAGACGGACAGGAAAATTCACCCCTCCACTTT. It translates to CASSVDGQENSPLHF.